The 24 T cell receptor beta chains reported below all come from one sample, sequenced in a study of T cell changes during pregnancy in multiple sclerosis. The method was immunoSEQ multiplex PCR; TCRdb's version includes in-frame clones alone and lacks a portion of them. This table has about 53,000 clones, more than 75% appearing once. Sequences were derived from CD8+ T cells from peripheral blood mononuclear cells, sampled before pregnancy. Receptors were obtained from a female donor with multiple sclerosis, enrolled in a pregnancy study.

V and J are TRBV9 and TRBJ2-3; 9 bases match TRBD1. The CDR3 is 13 amino acids. The V segment lost 3 bases and the J segment 5 bases; nucleotides outside the gene matches: 1. Germline CDR1 and CDR2: SGDLS and YYNGEE. The CDR3 DNA reads TGTGCCAGCAGCGCGGACAGGGGAGATACGCAGTATTTT. It yields the protein CASSADRGDTQYF.

This rearrangement joins TRBV5-6 to TRBJ1-1; the D is unclear. From germline, CDR1 is SGHDT and CDR2 YYEEEE. The CDR3 contains 14 residues. V lost 0 bases, J lost 5 bases, and 11 bases lay in between. The CDR3 loop is CASSLDRVSTEAFF. In nucleotides, the CDR3 is TGTGCCAGCAGCTTGGACCGCGTTAGTACTGAAGCTTTCTTT. The full variable domain, its missing parts supplied by reference TRBV5-6 and TRBJ1-1, is DAGVTQSPTHLIKTRGQQVTLRCSPKSGHDTVSWYQQALGQGPQFIFQYYEEEERQRGNFPDRFSGHQFPNYSSELNVNALLLGDSALYLCASSLDRVSTEAFFGQGTRLTVV.

This clone was observed once. The rearrangement links TRBV6-4 to TRBJ2-3; 7 bases map to TRBD2. Germline loops: CDR1 MRHNA, CDR2 SNTAGT. CDR3 length equals 15 residues. V lost 3 bases to trimming and J lost 2 bases; unmatched junction nucleotides: 5. CDR3: CASSEMAGDTDTQYF. The CDR3 DNA sequence: TGTGCCAGCAGTGAGATGGCGGGGGACACAGATACGCAGTATTTT.

The V and J genes are TRBV10-3 and TRBJ1-6, with TRBD1 identical over 8 bases. CDR1 and CDR2 from the germline V gene are ENHRY and SYGVKD. After removal of 2 bases from V and 8 bases from J, the junction contained 2 bases not matched to a gene. CDR3 length equals 14 residues. The CDR3 nucleotides read TGTGCCATCAGTGAGGTCAGGGGGCATTCACCCCTCCACTTT. It translates to CAISEVRGHSPLHF.

This rearrangement joins TRBV4-1 to TRBJ1-1; D gene ambiguous. V was clipped by 2 bases and J by 4 bases, with 35 bases between them. The germline V gene encodes CDR1 MGHRA and CDR2 YSYEKL. The length of the CDR3 is 22 residues. In nucleotides, the CDR3 is TGCGCCAGCAGCCAATTTCTCCCTCCCCCGTTGTTGATAAATACATTCTCCACTGAAGCTTTCTTT. It yields the protein CASSQFLPPPLLINTFSTEAFF.

The chain recombines TRBV5-4 with TRBJ1-4; no reliable D call. Germline values: CDR1 SGHNT, CDR2 YYREEE (reference sequence). V was trimmed by 4 bases and J by 6 bases, leaving 13 bases between them. CDR3 length: 14 residues. The CDR3 bases are TGTGCCAGCAGCCTCCACTTAGCGGATGAAAAACTGTTTTTT. Encoded protein: CASSLHLADEKLFF.

CDR3 bases: TGTGCCAGCAGTTATAGCTCCTACAATGAGCAGTTCTTC. It codes for CASSYSSYNEQFF. The rearrangement links TRBV7-2 to TRBJ2-1; D is uncertain. The length of the CDR3 is 13 residues. CDR1 is SGHTA and CDR2 is FQGNSA in the germline V gene. V was clipped by 6 bases and J by 0 bases, with 6 bases between them.

This clone was picked up one time. The chain uses TRBV9 and TRBJ2-2; TRBD2 matches at 10 bases. The CDR3 has 16 amino acids. Germline lookup yields CDR1 SGDLS and CDR2 YYNGEE. V was pared by 3 bases and J by 2 bases, with 4 bases of the junction left unmatched. This chain's CDR3 is CASSELAGANTGELFF. In DNA, the CDR3 is TGTGCCAGCAGCGAGCTAGCGGGGGCAAACACCGGGGAGCTGTTTTTT.

CDR3: CASSPSRAGTRNGYTF. The CDR3 DNA reads as TGTGCCAGCAGTCCCTCCCGAGCCGGGACAAGGAATGGCTACACCTTC. The chain employs TRBV27 and TRBJ1-2, with D perhaps TRBD1 (6 bases). Trimming removed 5 bases at V and 6 bases at J, with 22 bases between. CDR1 and CDR2 from the germline V gene are MNHEY and SMNVEV (reference sequence). The CDR3 has 16 residues.

This rearrangement joins TRBV9 to TRBJ2-1; 9 bases are shared with TRBD2. Trimming cost V 2 bases and J 8 bases; bases outside gene matches: 8. This CDR3 comprises 15 residues. The germline V gene encodes CDR1 SGDLS and CDR2 YYNGEE. CDR3 bases: TGTGCCAGCAGCGTCGAGGGGACTAGCAAGCATGAGCAGTTCTTC. As protein: CASSVEGTSKHEQFF.

The chain uses TRBV10-3 and TRBJ1-3; D is unresolved. The germline V gene encodes CDR1 ENHRY and CDR2 SYGVKD. The V end lost 3 bases, the J end lost 7 bases, and 4 bases lay between the germline ends. The CDR3 runs to 11 residues. As DNA, the CDR3 is TGTGCCATCAGTGATCCGAACACCATATATTTT. This codes for CAISDPNTIYF.

Details on this clone: At one end, the junction sequence differs from germline, possibly due to a read error. The chain carries TRBV6-4 and TRBJ2-7, with 11 bases identical to TRBD2. The CDR3 sequence is 15 residues long. Germline CDR1 reads MRHNA; CDR2 reads SNTAGT. CDR3: CASSYSLAGAYEQYF. The CDR3 DNA follows: TGTGCCAGCAGTTACTCACTAGCGGGGGCCTACGAGCAGTACTTC.

The V gene is TRBV27, the J gene TRBJ1-5, with a possible D match to TRBD1 (5 bases). Trimming took 2 bases from V and 3 from J, leaving 11 bases between them. The length of the CDR3 is 15 residues. Germline-derived CDR1 and CDR2 are MNHEY and SMNVEV (reference sequence). CDR3 in amino acids: CASSLVSGVNQPQHF. CDR3 DNA sequence: TGTGCCAGCAGTTTAGTCTCGGGGGTCAATCAGCCCCAGCATTTT.

Written as DNA, the CDR3 is TGTGCCAGCAGTTCCAAGACAGGGGGATACTATGGCTACACCTTC. Amino acid sequence: CASSSKTGGYYGYTF. The rearrangement uses TRBV28 and TRBJ1-2, with TRBD1 identical over 9 bases. The V segment lost 4 bases and the J segment 3 bases; nucleotides outside the gene matches: 6. CDR1 and CDR2 (germline): MDHEN, SYDVKM. The CDR3 is 15 amino acids.

This clone was counted between two and nine times. The rearrangement links TRBV5-6 to TRBJ1-5, with TRBD1 as a possible D gene (5 bases). Germline CDR1 and CDR2: SGHDT and YYEEEE. V lost 1 base and J lost 0, with 11 bases in between. The CDR3 is 16 amino acids. CDR3 sequence (DNA): TGTGCCAGCAGCTTGACAGGCAGCTATAGCAATCAGCCCCAGCATTTT. The encoded protein is CASSLTGSYSNQPQHF. The full variable domain, with the rest looked up from reference TRBV5-6 and TRBJ1-5, is DAGVTQSPTHLIKTRGQQVTLRCSPKSGHDTVSWYQQALGQGPQFIFQYYEEEERQRGNFPDRFSGHQFPNYSSELNVNALLLGDSALYLCASSLTGSYSNQPQHFGDGTRLSIL.

The chain combines TRBV27 with TRBJ1-1, with D possibly TRBD1 on 5 matching bases. V lost 3 bases to trimming and J lost 1 base, with 12 bases between them. CDR3 length: 15 residues. The germline V gene encodes CDR1 MNHEY and CDR2 SMNVEV (reference sequence). The CDR3 spells CASSFIGGGNTEAFF. In DNA form, the CDR3 reads TGTGCCAGCAGTTTTATCGGCGGGGGGAACACTGAAGCTTTCTTT.

This clone has only one observation. The V and J genes are TRBV4-1 and TRBJ1-2, with D perhaps matching TRBD1 (5 bases). CDR1 MGHRA and CDR2 YSYEKL come from the germline V gene. There are 16 residues in the CDR3. Trimming removed 1 base at V and 6 bases at J, with 18 bases between. CDR3 nucleotide sequence: TGCGCCAGCAGCCAAGCTAGGAGGGGAAGGGACCATGGCTACACCTTC. It encodes CASSQARRGRDHGYTF.

This clone was seen once. The rearrangement joins TRBV19 to TRBJ1-2; 7 bases are shared with TRBD1. This CDR3 is 16 amino acids long. The germline V gene has CDR1 LNHDA and CDR2 SQIVND (reference sequence). The V gene end was trimmed by 3 bases and the J gene end by 4 bases; junction bases not matched to a gene: 11. The DNA of the CDR3 is TGTGCCAGTAGTATCCTCCACAGGGACAGCATCTATGGCTACACCTTC. Protein: CASSILHRDSIYGYTF.

The chain combines TRBV27 with TRBJ1-2; 10 bases align to TRBD1. CDR1 is MNHEY, CDR2 SMNVEV, per germline (reference sequence). The V gene end was trimmed by 2 bases and the J gene end by 3 bases; junction bases not matched to a gene: 3. This CDR3 has 15 amino acids. The CDR3 DNA is TGTGCCAGCAGTTTAGGGACAGGGGCTTACTATGGCTACACCTTC. As protein: CASSLGTGAYYGYTF.

The chain is built from TRBV4-3 and TRBJ2-1; TRBD2 is a possible D gene (7 bases). From germline, CDR1 is LGHNA and CDR2 YSLEER. The ends were cut back, 0 bases at V and 7 bases at J, with 16 bases in the middle. The CDR3 loop spans 16 amino acids. CDR3 sequence (DNA): TGCGCCAGCAGCCAAGACATGGCGGGGGCCCCTAATGAGCAGTTCTTC. It translates to CASSQDMAGAPNEQFF.

This chain joins TRBV4-1 and TRBJ1-2, with a weak D call TRBD1 (5 bases). The CDR3 spans 15 residues. From germline, CDR1 is MGHRA and CDR2 YSYEKL. V gave up 3 bases and J gave up 4 bases, with 15 bases separating them. DNA for the CDR3: TGCGCCAGCAGCCATTGGGCGGGACTTGCCTATGGCTACACCTTC. Translated, it gives CASSHWAGLAYGYTF.

CDR3 protein: CASSIGTGGNTEAFF. The CDR3 DNA follows: TGTGCCAGTAGTATAGGGACAGGGGGCAACACTGAAGCTTTCTTT. The J gene is TRBJ1-1, the V gene TRBV19; the match to TRBD1 covers 11 bases. The CDR3 is 15 residues long. V dropped 1 base and J dropped 2; count of bases not matched to a gene: 0. CDR1 and CDR2 (germline): LNHDA, SQIVND (reference sequence).

V usage is TRBV19 and J usage is TRBJ1-2, with TRBD1 matching over 7 bases. V lost 7 bases and J lost 2; bases outside the gene matches: 16. This CDR3 is 17 amino acids long. Germline CDR1 LNHDA, CDR2 SQIVND (reference sequence). CDR3 loop: CASMGPLSEQGNYGYTF. The CDR3 nucleotides read TGTGCCAGTATGGGCCCCTTATCGGAACAGGGGAACTATGGCTACACCTTC. Variable domain in full (rest from reference TRBV19 and TRBJ1-2): DGGITQSPKYLFRKEGQNVTLSCEQNLNHDAMYWYRQDPGQGLRLIYYSQIVNDFQKGDIAEGYSVSREKKESFPLTVTSAQKNPTAFYLCASMGPLSEQGNYGYTFGSGTRLTVV.

The chain carries TRBV7-2 and TRBJ2-7, with 12 bases aligning to TRBD2. J was trimmed by 4 bases and V by 2 bases; bases with no gene match: 0. CDR3 length equals 14 residues. The V gene's germline CDR1 is SGHTA and CDR2 FQGNSA. The chain's CDR3 is CASSLTSGGYEQYF. The CDR3 nucleotides read TGTGCCAGCAGCTTAACTAGCGGGGGGTACGAGCAGTACTTC.